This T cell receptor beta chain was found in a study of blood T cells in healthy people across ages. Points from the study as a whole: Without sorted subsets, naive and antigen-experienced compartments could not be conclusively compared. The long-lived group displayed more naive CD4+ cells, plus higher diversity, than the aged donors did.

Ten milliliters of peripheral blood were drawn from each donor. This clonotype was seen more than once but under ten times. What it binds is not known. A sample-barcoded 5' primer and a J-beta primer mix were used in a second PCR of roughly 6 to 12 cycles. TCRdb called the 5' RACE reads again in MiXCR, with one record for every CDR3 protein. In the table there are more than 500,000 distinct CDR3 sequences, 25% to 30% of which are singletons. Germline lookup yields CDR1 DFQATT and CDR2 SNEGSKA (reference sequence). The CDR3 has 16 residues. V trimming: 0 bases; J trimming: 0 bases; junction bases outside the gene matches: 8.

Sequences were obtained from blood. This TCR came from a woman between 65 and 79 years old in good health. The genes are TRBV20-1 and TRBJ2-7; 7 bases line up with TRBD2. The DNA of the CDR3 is TGCAGTGCTAGAGATCTCGTCGGGGGGAGCTCCTACGAGCAGTACTTC. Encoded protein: CSARDLVGGSSYEQYF.